This T cell receptor beta chain was identified in a study of CD8 T cells in Susac syndrome. An input of roughly 0.5 to 1 ug of RNA was subjected to reverse transcription using random hexamers. MiXCR, run by TCRdb on the immunoSEQ multiplex PCR reads, gives a single entry per CDR3 protein. Of 120,000 or so distinct CDR3 sequences listed, about 93% were seen once; the top ten hold 0.28%. This receptor was obtained from a human donor with Susac syndrome. Sequenced sample: CD8+ T cells from PBMCs.

The CDR3 protein is CASSRQGSGELFF. CDR3 sequence (DNA): TGTGCCAGCAGTCGTCAGGGGTCCGGGGAGCTGTTTTTT. The V gene is TRBV12-3 or TRBV12-4, the J gene TRBJ2-2, with D tentatively TRBD1 (6 bases). This CDR3 is built from 13 residues. V was pared by 5 bases and J by 6 bases, with 10 bases between.